This passage covers 5 T cell receptor beta chains from one sample sequenced in a study of blood T cell repertoires in COVID-19. Method: immunoSEQ multiplex PCR; TCRdb's copy keeps in-frame clones and lacks some. The sample consists of a few hundred thousand clones, about 81% of them appearing once. Sequencing input: PBMCs or T cells enriched from blood (not recorded which). The receptors derive from a man aged 35 to 55 who had recovered from COVID-19.

This chain links TRBV18 with TRBJ2-1; a weak D match, TRBD2 (7 bases). Trimming took off 6 bases at V and 12 bases at J, with 18 bases between the two ends. There are 13 residues in the CDR3. Germline CDR1 and CDR2: KGHSH and LQKENI. This CDR3 is CASSSGLGGTQFF. CDR3 in DNA: TGTGCCAGCTCGTCCGGACTAGGGGGTACGCAGTTCTTC.

The chain combines TRBV15 with TRBJ1-1; D not resolved. Germline V gene sequence: CDR1 LNHNV, CDR2 YYDKDF (reference sequence). CDR3 length equals 13 residues. Trimming removed 4 bases at V and 4 bases at J, with 10 bases between. CDR3 in amino acids: CATSNKRSTEAFF. CDR3 coding DNA: TGTGCCACCAGCAACAAGAGGAGCACTGAAGCTTTCTTT.

This chain connects TRBV19 to TRBJ1-1, with 7 bases matching TRBD1. V was pared by 3 bases and J by 0 bases, with 4 bases of the junction left unmatched. The CDR3 runs 15 residues. From germline, CDR1 is LNHDA and CDR2 SQIVND (reference sequence). CDR3 sequence: CASSMTGTLNTEAFF. The CDR3 region has the DNA TGTGCCAGTAGTATGACAGGGACCTTGAACACTGAAGCTTTCTTT.

V is TRBV10-3 and J is TRBJ2-7; TRBD2 agrees at 10 bases. This CDR3 is built from 14 residues. CDR1 is ENHRY, CDR2 SYGVKD, per germline. The ends lost 2 bases at V and 6 bases at J; junction bases unmatched: 4. CDR3 nucleotide sequence: TGTGCCATCAGTGAGAGCGGGGGGGCACGCGAGCAGTACTTC. Protein sequence: CAISESGGAREQYF.

The J gene is TRBJ1-3, the V gene TRBV7-9; D remains ambiguous. From germline, CDR1 is SEHNR and CDR2 FQNEAQ (reference sequence). The CDR3 has 14 amino acids. V lost 5 bases and J 0 bases, leaving 8 bases between the germline ends. This CDR3 reads CASSPDFSGNTIYF. Here the CDR3 DNA reads TGTGCCAGCAGCCCAGACTTCTCTGGAAACACCATATATTTT.